The 15 T cell receptor beta chains given below trace back to one sample, sequenced in a study of cytomegalovirus exposure and HLA in healthy donors. The PCR used 60 Vbeta and 13 Jbeta primers. Clones were sequenced by immunoSEQ multiplex PCR, and TCRdb holds only the in-frame ones, with some missing. The sample shows about 190,000 clones, more than 65% of them seen only once. Specimen: PBMCs. The receptor source for this set is a woman aged 30 to 39 in good health and CMV-seropositive.

The V and J genes are TRBV7-2 and TRBJ2-7, with TRBD2 as a possible D gene (5 bases). CDR3 length equals 15 residues. Deletions cut 2 bases from V and 6 bases from J, with 17 bases between. Germline assignment: CDR1 SGHTA and CDR2 FQGNSA. In nucleotides, the CDR3 is TGTGCCAGCAGCTTAATGTCCAGGACTGAGGCCGAGCAGTACTTC. Its translation is CASSLMSRTEAEQYF.

V gene TRBV6-5 combines with J gene TRBJ1-4, with D hard to call. Germline lookup yields CDR1 MNHEY and CDR2 SVGAGI. CDR3 length: 11 amino acids. The V end was cut by 6 bases, the J end by 12 bases, with 11 bases between. CDR3 amino acids: CASRGRQELFF. The CDR3 DNA reads TGTGCCAGCAGGGGCAGGCAGGAACTGTTTTTT.

The genes are TRBV10-3 and TRBJ1-2; 9 bases map to TRBD1. J lost 4 bases, V lost 4 bases, and 7 bases had no gene match. The germline gives CDR1 ENHRY, CDR2 SYGVKD. CDR3 size: 15 residues. The CDR3 DNA reads TGTGCCATCAGTGCCGGGACAGGGAAGGGCTATGGCTACACCTTC. Translating gives CAISAGTGKGYGYTF.

The gene calls are TRBV19 and TRBJ2-2, with a possible D match to TRBD1 (6 bases). There are 15 residues in the CDR3. Germline CDR1 reads LNHDA; CDR2 reads SQIVND (reference sequence). The V end lost 1 base, the J end lost 7 bases, and 13 bases lay between the germline ends. CDR3 in amino acids: CASSIAPTGFGELFF. The CDR3 DNA sequence: TGTGCCAGTAGTATAGCCCCAACAGGGTTCGGGGAGCTGTTTTTT.

Note on this clone: Germline and junction disagree at one end, which may indicate a read error. The genes are TRBV5-1 and TRBJ1-2; D unresolved. There are 13 residues in the CDR3. CDR1 and CDR2 (germline): SGHRS, YFSETQ. The CDR3 region is CASSLEPAYGYPF. The CDR3 coding sequence is TGCGCCAGCAGCTTGGAGCCAGCGTATGGCTACCCCTTC.

The rearrangement uses TRBV11-2 and TRBJ2-7; D unclear. This CDR3 has 15 residues. V was trimmed by 5 bases and J by 3 bases, leaving 17 bases between them. Germline CDR1 and CDR2: SGHAT and FQNNGV. The CDR3 reads CASSQVKKNHYEQYF. The CDR3 DNA is TGTGCCAGCAGCCAGGTCAAAAAGAACCACTACGAGCAGTACTTC. The full variable domain, completed using reference TRBV11-2 and TRBJ2-7, is EAGVAQSPRYKIIEKRQSVAFWCNPISGHATLYWYQQILGQGPKLLIQFQNNGVVDDSQLPKDRFSAERLKGVDSTLKIQPAKLEDSAVYLCASSQVKKNHYEQYFGPGTRLTVT.

This clone came up a few times. The rearrangement uses TRBV4-3 and TRBJ2-3; 12 bases fit TRBD2. CDR1 and CDR2 (germline): LGHNA, YSLEER. This CDR3 is built from 15 residues. The V gene end was trimmed by 1 base and the J gene end by 8 bases; junction bases not matched to a gene: 4. CDR3 nucleotide sequence: TGCGCCAGCAGCCAAGCTGGACTAGCGGGACCTACGCAGTATTTT. Its translation is CASSQAGLAGPTQYF.

The V call is TRBV29-1, the J call TRBJ1-1; D uncertain. CDR1 is SQVTM and CDR2 is ANQGSEA in the germline V gene. The CDR3 is 11 amino acids. The CDR3 region is CRVHLNTEAFF. The DNA for the CDR3 is TGCAGGGTACACCTGAACACTGAAGCTTTCTTT.

J is TRBJ2-7 and V is TRBV2; the D gene is possibly TRBD1 (5 bases). From germline, CDR1 is SNHLY and CDR2 FYNNEI. This CDR3 has 13 amino acids. V was pared by 11 bases and J by 5 bases, with 19 bases between. The CDR3 nucleotides are TGTGCCTGTGTCAGGGATAGGCTCCACGAGCAGTACTTC. Amino acid sequence: CACVRDRLHEQYF.

The rearrangement uses TRBV5-1 and TRBJ2-7; TRBD1 aligns across 9 bases. The ends lost 7 bases at V and 7 bases at J; junction bases unmatched: 15. The germline V gene has CDR1 SGHRS and CDR2 YFSETQ. The CDR3 is 15 residues long. The CDR3 protein is CASSNTGTGFQEQYF. In nucleotides, the CDR3 is TGCGCCAGCTCCAATACCGGGACAGGGTTTCAAGAGCAGTACTTC. Full variable domain (missing parts from reference TRBV5-1 and TRBJ2-7): KAGVTQTPRYLIKTRGQQVTLSCSPISGHRSVSWYQQTPGQGLQFLFEYFSETQRNKGNFPGRFSGRQFSNSRSEMNVSTLELGDSALYLCASSNTGTGFQEQYFGPGTRLTVT.

The chain employs TRBV7-2 and TRBJ1-2; D unclear. Germline V lookup: CDR1 SGHTA, CDR2 FQGNSA. The CDR3 sequence is 14 residues long. V was clipped by 5 bases and J by 5 bases, with 15 bases between them. The CDR3: CASSPGILLYGYTF. In DNA form, the CDR3 reads TGTGCCAGCAGCCCCGGGATCCTGTTATATGGCTACACCTTC.

The chain links TRBV6-1 to TRBJ1-4; D not certain. Germline V gives CDR1 MNHNS, CDR2 SASEGT. This CDR3 spans 14 amino acids. Between the trimmed V and J ends, which lost 4 bases and 4 bases, there was a span of 10 bases. The CDR3 loop reads CASSVGDLNEKLFF. CDR3 bases: TGTGCCAGCAGTGTAGGAGATCTTAATGAAAAACTGTTTTTT.

The chain joins TRBV5-6 to TRBJ2-5; TRBD2 agrees at 8 bases. The CDR3 runs to 16 residues. Per germline, CDR1 SGHDT and CDR2 YYEEEE. V lost 0 bases, J lost 5 bases, and 9 bases stayed unmatched. CDR3: CASSLVGGTRSETQYF. In nucleotides, the CDR3 is TGTGCCAGCAGCTTGGTCGGTGGGACTAGGTCCGAGACCCAGTACTTC.

The CDR3 loop reads CASRPGRSNQPQHF. As DNA, the CDR3 is TGTGCCAGCCGTCCAGGGCGTAGCAATCAGCCCCAGCATTTT. The chain is built from TRBV2 and TRBJ1-5, with D possibly matching TRBD1 (5 bases). Germline values: CDR1 SNHLY, CDR2 FYNNEI. The CDR3 contains 14 residues. V was clipped by 8 bases and J by 0 bases, with 11 bases between them.

This chain uses TRBV5-1 with TRBJ2-3; D remains ambiguous. The CDR3 loop spans 13 amino acids. Per the germline V gene, CDR1 is SGHRS and CDR2 is YFSETQ. The V end was cut by 0 bases, the J end by 4 bases, with 6 bases between. The CDR3 bases are TGCGCCAGCAGCTTGGCCTTTGCAGATACGCAGTATTTT. Its translation: CASSLAFADTQYF.